The rows below give T cell receptor beta chains drawn from one sample of a study of blood T cell repertoires in COVID-19. Sequenced by immunoSEQ multiplex PCR; TCRdb stores in-frame clones only, minus some. Found here are roughly 120,000 clones, around 89% of them singletons; the top ten hold 3.5% to 4.5%. The sequencing input was peripheral blood. The source of these receptors is a woman in her sixties with COVID-19, enrolled during active disease. The CDR3 runs from the conserved cysteine through the conserved F or W. A D gene is named only where the DNA matches it firmly. Clone size is given for some rows only: seen once, a few or many times, or a class if the clone is expanded.

TGTGCCAGCAGCGCCGGGACTGAAGGAAACACCATATATTTT	CASSAGTEGNTIYF	.	.	TRBV5-4	TRBJ1-3
TGTGCCAGCAGCCCGAGGGGGAGGGGAACTGAAGCTTTCTTT	CASSPRGRGTEAFF	.	.	TRBV5-5	TRBJ1-1
TGTGCCAGCAGCGTCTCCCGAGCCCCCGGGGAGCTGTTTTTT	CASSVSRAPGELFF	.	.	TRBV9	TRBJ2-2
TGTGCCAGCAGCGTAGGAGCCCCCGGGACAGGGTTCGGCTACACCTTC	CASSVGAPGTGFGYTF	TRBD1	.	TRBV9	TRBJ1-2
TGCGCCAGCAGCCAAGAGGACTTCGTAGGACAGGGGGATGAAAAACTGTTTTTT	CASSQEDFVGQGDEKLFF	TRBD1	.	TRBV4-1	TRBJ1-4
TGCAGCGTGGGGTCGCAGGGGACCGGCTATGGCTACACCTTC	CSVGSQGTGYGYTF	.	.	TRBV29-1	TRBJ1-2
TGTGCCAGCAGCGCCTCCGGTCTAGCCAAAAACATTCAGTACTTC	CASSASGLAKNIQYF	.	.	TRBV11-2	TRBJ2-4
TGTGCCAGCAGCTTATTTAGTGGGGGGACAGGGGCCACCGGGGAGCTGTTTTTT	CASSLFSGGTGATGELFF	TRBD1	.	TRBV7-2	TRBJ2-2
TGTGCCAGCAGTTTTCTCCCCCAGGGGGGAACTGAAGCTTTCTTT	CASSFLPQGGTEAFF	TRBD1	.	TRBV28	TRBJ1-1
TGTGCCAGCAGCTTCGGTACCGTCAATTCACCCCTCCACTTT	CASSFGTVNSPLHF	.	.	TRBV7-8	TRBJ1-6
TGTGCCAGCAGTTACTTGGGGGGTCCGAACACCGGGGAGCTGTTTTTT	CASSYLGGPNTGELFF	.	.	TRBV6-5	TRBJ2-2
TGTGCCAGCAGCTCCCTGAGGAACACTGAAGCTTTCTTT	CASSSLRNTEAFF	.	.	TRBV7-3	TRBJ1-1
TGTGCCAGCAGCCCTGACATTAACACTGAAGCTTTCTTT	CASSPDINTEAFF	.	.	TRBV3-1/TRBV3-2	TRBJ1-1
TGTGCCAGCAGCGTAGAATTAGCGGGGGGTACCGGGGAGCTGTTTTTT	CASSVELAGGTGELFF	TRBD2	few	TRBV9	TRBJ2-2
TGTGCCAGTAGTCATAGTGGACTGCAAGAGACCCAGTACTTC	CASSHSGLQETQYF	.	.	TRBV19	TRBJ2-5
TGTGCCAGCAGCTTAGCAGAGCTTTATAATTCACCCCTCCACTTT	CASSLAELYNSPLHF	.	.	TRBV7-2	TRBJ1-6
TGTGCCAGTAGTATGACCAGGGACAGCCGCTCTGGAAACACCATATATTTT	CASSMTRDSRSGNTIYF	TRBD1	.	TRBV19	TRBJ1-3
TGTGCCAGCAGCCAAGTAGGCGGGGGGGTTGCAGATACGCAGTATTTT	CASSQVGGGVADTQYF	TRBD2	.	TRBV4-2	TRBJ2-3
TGTGCCAGCAGCCCACCTAGCGGTGGTTCCTACGAGCAGTACTTC	CASSPPSGGSYEQYF	TRBD2	.	TRBV9	TRBJ2-7
TGTGCCAGCTCACCGCGGGACTCCGAGGGGGGCTACACCTTC	CASSPRDSEGGYTF	.	.	TRBV18	TRBJ1-2
TGCGCCAGCAGCCCCCGACAGGGGTTTTTTTATGGCTACACCTTC	CASSPRQGFFYGYTF	TRBD1	.	TRBV4-1	TRBJ1-2
TGTGCCAGCAGCTCCTCCGTGGAGCGGGGGGGCCACAATGAGCAGTTCTTC	CASSSSVERGGHNEQFF	TRBD2	.	TRBV25-1	TRBJ2-1
TGTGCCAGCAGCTCCGGCGGCGAGCGGGGGAGTCGGTCGCATGAGCAGTTCTTC	CASSSGGERGSRSHEQFF	TRBD2	.	TRBV11-2	TRBJ2-1
TGTGCTAGTGGTTTGCTTCCCCGGTACAATGAGCAGTTCTTC	CASGLLPRYNEQFF	.	.	TRBV12-5	TRBJ2-1
TGTGCCAGCAGCTTAGATGGCAGTTCCTACGAGCAGTACTTC	CASSLDGSSYEQYF	.	.	TRBV7-9	TRBJ2-7
TGTGCCAGCAGCTTAGTCGGACAGGCTTCAACTAATGAAAAACTGTTTTTT	CASSLVGQASTNEKLFF	TRBD1	.	TRBV5-8	TRBJ1-4
TGTGCCAGCAGCCAATCGGACAGACTCACTGAAGCTTTCTTT	CASSQSDRLTEAFF	.	.	TRBV3-1/TRBV3-2	TRBJ1-1
TGTGCCAGCAGCGTAGTGGCCCAGACTGAAGCTTTCTTT	CASSVVAQTEAFF	.	.	TRBV9	TRBJ1-1
TGTGCCATCAGTGAATGGACCGAGGGGGTGAACACTGAAGCTTTCTTT	CAISEWTEGVNTEAFF	.	.	TRBV10-3	TRBJ1-1
TGTGCCAGCAGCCCGGGAGGAGTAGCGGGTTCCTACGAGCAGTACTTC	CASSPGGVAGSYEQYF	TRBD2	.	TRBV11-1	TRBJ2-7
TGTGCTAGTGGACCTCCGGGACAGGGTTACAATGAGCAGTTCTTC	CASGPPGQGYNEQFF	TRBD1	.	TRBV12-5	TRBJ2-1
TGTGCCAGCCAAAGGGGGCGCAGTGAAAAACTGTTTTTT	CASQRGRSEKLFF	TRBD1	.	TRBV14	TRBJ1-4
TGCGCCAGCAGCTTGAGGGAGCTAGCGGGGGGTCCTAGCTCCTACAATGAGCAGTTCTTC	CASSLRELAGGPSSYNEQFF	TRBD2	.	TRBV5-1	TRBJ2-1
TGTGCCAGCAGATCCTTCCGGGACAGGGACGCTGAAGCTTTCTTT	CASRSFRDRDAEAFF	TRBD1	.	TRBV7-2	TRBJ1-1
TGTGCCAGCAGGCAACAGGGATGGGGCGAGCAGTTCTTC	CASRQQGWGEQFF	.	.	TRBV21-1	TRBJ2-1
TGTGCCAGCAGTTACGGCCCACTTGGAGAAACAGGGCAAGCTTTCTTT	CASSYGPLGETGQAFF	.	.	TRBV6-5	TRBJ1-1
TGTGCCAGCAGCTTGGGACAGGGGTATAATTCACCCCTCCACTTT	CASSLGQGYNSPLHF	TRBD1	.	TRBV5-6	TRBJ1-6
TGTGCCAGCAGCTTGGGCGGGGGTCCATCCTACGAGCAGTACTTC	CASSLGGGPSYEQYF	TRBD2	.	TRBV5-6	TRBJ2-7
TGTGCCAGCAGTTTTGGAAGCCGGGTGAACACCTTC	CASSFGSRVNTF	.	.	TRBV12-3/TRBV12-4	TRBJ1-2
TGCGCCAGCAGCTTTTTGGGACAGAACACAGATACGCAGTATTTT	CASSFLGQNTDTQYF	TRBD1	.	TRBV5-1	TRBJ2-3
TGTGCCAGTAGTGCGGTGTGGGGCTCAGGCTACACCTTC	CASSAVWGSGYTF	.	once	TRBV19	TRBJ1-2
TGTGCCAGCTCACCACCGGAGGGGAACTACGAGCAGTACTTC	CASSPPEGNYEQYF	.	.	TRBV18	TRBJ2-7
TGTGCCAGTAGTATCTTGGGGGGGAATGAGCAGTTCTTC	CASSILGGNEQFF	TRBD2	.	TRBV19	TRBJ2-1
TGTGCCAGCAGCTGCGACAGATGCTTGGAGCAGTACTTC	CASSCDRCLEQYF	.	.	TRBV7-7	TRBJ2-7
TGTGCCAGCAGCGTAGGGACAGGGCCTCAGCCCCAGCATTTT	CASSVGTGPQPQHF	TRBD1	.	TRBV9	TRBJ1-5
TGTGCCAGCAGCTTAGTCACGGTTTCGGGCAATCAGCCCCAGCATTTT	CASSLVTVSGNQPQHF	.	.	TRBV7-2	TRBJ1-5
TGTGCCAGTAGTAACGGGAGAACCGGGGATACGCAGTATTTT	CASSNGRTGDTQYF	.	.	TRBV19	TRBJ2-3